This T cell receptor beta chain appears in the sequencing data of a study of blood T cell repertoires in COVID-19. Study summary: Samples taken during acute and convalescent COVID-19 were collected in the United States, Italy and Spain. The cDNA or gDNA used as material had been derived from T cells, B-cell-depleted T cells, or PBMCs.

This clone occurred a few times. Original analysis: Amplification with reference gene primers provided the estimates of nucleated cell counts. Libraries were prepared by immunoSEQ multiplex PCR; TCRdb keeps only in-frame clonotypes and omits some of them. V and J calls and clone size come straight from that table; D and trimming were deduced from the DNA. The sample consists of over 30,000 clones, roughly four fifths of them appearing once. Germline V gene sequence: CDR1 MDHEN, CDR2 SYDVKM. V gave up 5 bases and J gave up 3 bases, with 10 bases separating them. The CDR3 is 14 residues long. This receptor was obtained from a man older than 75 with active or convalescent COVID-19. Material: peripheral blood. The chain uses TRBV28 and TRBJ1-4, with D hard to call. Written as DNA, the CDR3 is TGTGCCAGCAGTACTCCTGGGCCTAATGAAAAACTGTTTTTT. This gives the protein CASSTPGPNEKLFF.